Below, 12 T cell receptor beta chains from the same sample are listed, as sequenced in a study of blood T cell repertoires in COVID-19. Here immunoSEQ multiplex PCR was the method, and the copy in TCRdb shows in-frame clones only, minus some. The table includes 190,000 or so clones, 75% to 90% detected once. The source material was PBMCs or T cells enriched from blood (not recorded which). Source of these receptors: a man aged 25-40 years who had recovered from COVID-19.

CDR3 coding DNA: TGTGCCATCAGCTTTCCGGCCGGGAGTAACTATGGCTACACCTTC. Translation: CAISFPAGSNYGYTF. The chain carries TRBV10-3 and TRBJ1-2; D gene ambiguous. V was clipped by 6 bases and J by 1 base, with 15 bases between them. The CDR3 extends over 15 amino acids. CDR1 and CDR2 (germline): ENHRY, SYGVKD.

This sequence joins TRBV5-1 and TRBJ2-1; 8 bases map to TRBD2. Germline values: CDR1 SGHRS, CDR2 YFSETQ. V lost 2 bases and J lost 0; bases outside the gene matches: 13. The CDR3 loop spans 19 amino acids. The CDR3 DNA follows: TGCGCCAGCAGCTTTCCCAGGGGTATAGCGGGAACCTCCTACAATGAGCAGTTCTTC. Translating it yields CASSFPRGIAGTSYNEQFF.

The V call is TRBV27, the J call TRBJ2-3; 14 positions match TRBD2. With 5 bases clipped from V and 1 base from J, the junction kept 17 bases outside the gene matches. The length of the CDR3 is 21 residues. Germline loops: CDR1 MNHEY, CDR2 SMNVEV (reference sequence). CDR3 nucleotide sequence: TGTGCCAGCAGTCCCACCCGGACTAGCGGGAGGCTCGAGTGGGGCACAGATACGCAGTATTTT. Amino acid sequence: CASSPTRTSGRLEWGTDTQYF.

V is TRBV11-2 and J is TRBJ2-6; 7 bases are a match to TRBD1. Germline trimming cut 1 base from V and 0 bases from J; bases unmatched to any gene: 6. The CDR3 spans 18 residues. Germline loops: CDR1 SGHAT, CDR2 FQNNGV. CDR3 bases: TGTGCCAGCAGCTTAGTAGGGGGCTTGAACTCTGGGGCCAACGTCCTGACTTTC. Protein sequence: CASSLVGGLNSGANVLTF.

The chain links TRBV21-1 to TRBJ2-2; the D segment call TRBD2 is taken from the table without a DNA check. TRBV21-1 is marked as a pseudogene. The CDR3 consists of 14 residues. Here the CDR3 DNA reads TGTGCCAGCAGCACATACGCGGGCCCGGGGGAGCTGTTTTTT. It translates to CASSTYAGPGELFF.

This rearrangement joins TRBV6-5 to TRBJ2-1; 11 nucleotides match TRBD2. The CDR3 covers 15 residues. Trimming removed 2 bases from V and 9 bases from J; junction bases left unmatched: 6. The V gene's germline CDR1 is MNHEY and CDR2 SVGAGI. DNA for the CDR3: TGTGCCAGCAGTTACACTAGCGGGAGTGGAGGTGAGCAGTTCTTC. Translating it yields CASSYTSGSGGEQFF.

The V gene is TRBV5-6, the J gene TRBJ2-7, with 10 nucleotides matching TRBD1. Germline V gene sequence: CDR1 SGHDT, CDR2 YYEEEE. The CDR3 extends over 15 amino acids. The V segment lost 4 bases and the J segment 4 bases; nucleotides outside the gene matches: 8. CDR3 loop: CASSQQTGGKYEQYF. CDR3 nucleotide sequence: TGTGCCAGCAGCCAGCAGACAGGGGGCAAGTACGAGCAGTACTTC. Drawing the rest from reference TRBV5-6 and TRBJ2-7, the complete variable domain is DAGVTQSPTHLIKTRGQQVTLRCSPKSGHDTVSWYQQALGQGPQFIFQYYEEEERQRGNFPDRFSGHQFPNYSSELNVNALLLGDSALYLCASSQQTGGKYEQYFGPGTRLTVT.

The V call is TRBV4-1, the J call TRBJ1-2; no definite D call. Germline lookup yields CDR1 MGHRA and CDR2 YSYEKL. CDR3 size: 14 residues. V was cut by 8 bases and J by 3 bases, with 16 bases left in between. As DNA, the CDR3 is TGCGCCAGCGCGGTTACGGGGTACGACTATGGCTACACCTTC. Its translation: CASAVTGYDYGYTF.

CDR3 coding DNA: TGTGCCAGCAGCCGGGAGGGCCCCTACGAGCAGTACTTC. Protein product: CASSREGPYEQYF. The chain couples TRBV6-5 to TRBJ2-7; 8 bases line up with TRBD2. V gave up 6 bases and J gave up 2 bases; unmatched junction bases: 3. The CDR3 is 13 residues long. CDR1 is MNHEY and CDR2 is SVGAGI in the germline V gene.

The chain is built from TRBV11-2 and TRBJ2-2, with D possibly TRBD2 on 6 matching bases. Germline V lookup: CDR1 SGHAT, CDR2 FQNNGV. There are 18 residues in the CDR3. The V end lost 4 bases, the J end lost 0 bases, and 18 bases lay between the germline ends. The CDR3 protein is CASSSHAAGSSNTGELFF. The CDR3 DNA sequence: TGTGCCAGCAGCTCCCATGCGGCGGGGAGCTCGAACACCGGGGAGCTGTTTTTT.

This chain connects TRBV6-2 or TRBV6-3 to TRBJ2-7, with TRBD2 matching over 14 bases. This CDR3 has 18 residues. V dropped 5 bases and J dropped 3; count of bases not matched to a gene: 12. Germline lookup yields CDR1 MNHEY and CDR2 SVGEGT. The CDR3 DNA follows: TGTGCCAGCAGTACGGCCGGGACTAGCGGGGGACACAGCTACGAGCAGTACTTC. Translation gives CASSTAGTSGGHSYEQYF.

The CDR3 DNA reads TGTGCCAGCAGCACGACTAGCGGGCCGTTATATACGCAGTATTTT. Its protein is CASSTTSGPLYTQYF. The rearrangement joins TRBV11-2 to TRBJ2-3; 10 nucleotides line up with TRBD2. Germline V lookup: CDR1 SGHAT, CDR2 FQNNGV. CDR3 length: 15 amino acids. V lost 5 bases, J lost 7 bases, and 9 bases stayed unmatched.